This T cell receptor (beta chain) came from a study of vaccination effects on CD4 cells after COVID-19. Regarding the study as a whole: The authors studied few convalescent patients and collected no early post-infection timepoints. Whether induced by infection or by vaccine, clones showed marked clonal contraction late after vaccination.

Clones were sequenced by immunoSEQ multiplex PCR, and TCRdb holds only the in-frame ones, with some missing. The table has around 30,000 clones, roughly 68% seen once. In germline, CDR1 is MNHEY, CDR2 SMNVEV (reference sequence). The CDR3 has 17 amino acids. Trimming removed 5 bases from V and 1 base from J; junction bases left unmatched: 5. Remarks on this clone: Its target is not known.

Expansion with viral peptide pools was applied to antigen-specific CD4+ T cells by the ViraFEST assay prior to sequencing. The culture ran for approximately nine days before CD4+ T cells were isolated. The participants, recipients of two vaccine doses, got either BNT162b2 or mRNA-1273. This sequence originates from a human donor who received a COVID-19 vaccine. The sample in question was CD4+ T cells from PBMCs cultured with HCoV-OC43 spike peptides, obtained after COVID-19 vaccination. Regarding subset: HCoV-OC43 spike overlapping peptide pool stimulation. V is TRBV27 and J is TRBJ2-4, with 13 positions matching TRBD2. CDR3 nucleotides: TGTGCCAGCAGTAAAGGGACTAGCGGGATTGCCAAAAACATTCAGTACTTC. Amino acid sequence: CASSKGTSGIAKNIQYF.